The rows below give T cell receptor beta chains drawn from one sample of a study of regulatory dendritic cells for organ transplantation. Generated by immunoSEQ multiplex PCR, the TCRdb table keeps only in-frame clones and is missing some. The sample contains fewer than 5,000 clones, 60% to 75% of which appear only once. No antigens are known for them. The sequenced material came from memory CD8+ T cells from blood cultured with dendritic cells. All receptors derive from a human donor in good health. The CDR3 runs from the conserved cysteine through the conserved F or W. The D gene is left open where the match is weak. Size is stated for part of the rows, as once, few or many counts, or as a class when the clone is expanded.

d_call	clone_size	v_call	j_call	cdr3_aa	cdr3_nt
NA	once	TRBV30	TRBJ2-1	CAWTWLPGNEQFF	TGTGCCTGGACTTGGCTCCCGGGGAATGAGCAGTTCTTC
NA	NA	TRBV2	TRBJ2-4	CASSEDWDIAKNIQYF	TGTGCCAGCAGTGAGGACTGGGATATAGCCAAAAACATTCAGTACTTC
NA	few	TRBV4-1	TRBJ1-2	CASSQDAITAYPWEGYTF	TGCGCCAGCAGCCAAGATGCGATAACTGCCTATCCCTGGGAAGGCTACACCTTC
TRBD2	NA	TRBV7-8	TRBJ2-3	CASSLAGGPGTDTQYF	TGTGCCAGCAGCTTAGCGGGAGGGCCGGGCACAGATACGCAGTATTTT
TRBD1	NA	TRBV9	TRBJ1-1	CASSVGTGNTEAFF	TGTGCCAGCAGCGTAGGGACAGGGAACACTGAAGCTTTCTTT
TRBD1	few	TRBV18	TRBJ2-7	CASLGQGGYEQYF	TGTGCCAGCCTGGGACAGGGGGGATACGAGCAGTACTTC
NA	NA	TRBV4-2	TRBJ2-1	CASSQEVSVSSYNEQFF	TGTGCCAGCAGCCAAGAAGTGTCAGTTAGCTCCTACAATGAGCAGTTCTTC
TRBD2	few	TRBV2	TRBJ2-3	CASILQPIVAGATDTQYF	TGTGCCAGCATTCTTCAACCAATAGTAGCGGGAGCAACAGATACGCAGTATTTT
NA	few	TRBV7-9	TRBJ1-2	CATDGYTF	TGTGCCACGGACGGCTACACCTTC
NA	once	TRBV7-9	TRBJ2-3	CASSLDTNTDTQYF	TGTGCCAGCAGCTTAGATACGAACACAGATACGCAGTATTTT
TRBD1	once	TRBV29-1	TRBJ1-2	CSAQYRDRVGANYGYTF	TGCAGCGCCCAGTACCGGGACAGGGTGGGAGCTAACTATGGCTACACCTTC
NA	NA	TRBV19	TRBJ1-1	CASRPHLRTEAFF	TGTGCCAGTAGGCCGCACCTGAGGACTGAAGCTTTCTTT
NA	few	TRBV27	TRBJ1-1	CASSSGEAFF	TGTGCCAGCAGTTCAGGGGAAGCTTTCTTT
NA	large	TRBV7-9	TRBJ1-1	CASKLDIEPEAFF	TGTGCCAGCAAACTCGACATAGAACCGGAAGCTTTCTTT
TRBD1	few	TRBV18	TRBJ1-2	CASSPGQINYGYTF	TGTGCCAGCTCACCGGGACAGATAAACTATGGCTACACCTTC
NA	few	TRBV7-8	TRBJ2-7	CASSFFRYEQYF	TGTGCCAGCAGCTTCTTCCGCTACGAGCAGTACTTC